One and the same sample provided the 2 T cell receptor beta chains below, sequenced in a study of OX40 agonist ivuxolimab in advanced cancers. Sequenced by immunoSEQ multiplex PCR; TCRdb stores in-frame clones only, minus some. In the table there are tens of thousands of clones, 80% of which are singletons. The sample was CD4+ or CD8+ T cells sorted from blood, taken in a trial of the OX40 agonist ivuxolimab. The source of these receptors is an adult with an advanced solid tumor such as melanoma, head and neck, liver or kidney cancer.

The gene calls are TRBV2 and TRBJ2-1; D is possibly TRBD2 (5 bases). Trimming cost V 0 bases and J 9 bases, with 15 bases left between them. Germline CDR1 and CDR2: SNHLY and FYNNEI. This CDR3 region has 15 residues. This CDR3 is CASSEAGQTSGEQFF. In DNA form, the CDR3 reads TGTGCCAGCAGTGAAGCCGGTCAGACCAGCGGTGAGCAGTTCTTC.

The rearrangement links TRBV6-1 to TRBJ1-1, with D possibly matching TRBD1 (5 bases). Trimming removed 4 bases from V and 3 bases from J, with 18 bases in between. The CDR3 runs 16 residues. The germline gives CDR1 MNHNS, CDR2 SASEGT. CDR3 amino acids: CASSGNRDLGDTEAFF. The CDR3 DNA reads as TGTGCCAGCAGTGGGAATAGGGACCTGGGGGACACTGAAGCTTTCTTT.